This TCR beta chain was sequenced in a study of technical replicates of blood from several donors. Here immunoSEQ multiplex PCR was the method, and the copy in TCRdb shows in-frame clones only, minus some. The table includes 100,000 or so clones, around 96% detected once. Specimen: T cells isolated from PBMCs. This sequence was found in a human donor in good health.

The CDR3 sequence: CAWNRDSSGNTIYF. DNA for the CDR3: TGTGCCTGGAATCGGGACAGCTCTGGAAACACCATATATTTT. The chain employs TRBV30 and TRBJ1-3; the match to TRBD1 covers 7 bases. V lost 4 bases, J lost 0 bases, and 3 bases stayed unmatched. Germline loops: CDR1 GTSNPN, CDR2 SVGIG (reference sequence). The CDR3 has 14 amino acids. Combining the CDR3 with reference TRBV30 and TRBJ1-3 gives the whole variable domain SQTIHQWPATLVQPVGSPLSLECTVEGTSNPNLYWYRQAAGRGLQLLFYSVGIGQISSEVPQNLSASRPQDRQFILSSKKLLLSDSGFYLCAWNRDSSGNTIYFGEGSWLTVV.